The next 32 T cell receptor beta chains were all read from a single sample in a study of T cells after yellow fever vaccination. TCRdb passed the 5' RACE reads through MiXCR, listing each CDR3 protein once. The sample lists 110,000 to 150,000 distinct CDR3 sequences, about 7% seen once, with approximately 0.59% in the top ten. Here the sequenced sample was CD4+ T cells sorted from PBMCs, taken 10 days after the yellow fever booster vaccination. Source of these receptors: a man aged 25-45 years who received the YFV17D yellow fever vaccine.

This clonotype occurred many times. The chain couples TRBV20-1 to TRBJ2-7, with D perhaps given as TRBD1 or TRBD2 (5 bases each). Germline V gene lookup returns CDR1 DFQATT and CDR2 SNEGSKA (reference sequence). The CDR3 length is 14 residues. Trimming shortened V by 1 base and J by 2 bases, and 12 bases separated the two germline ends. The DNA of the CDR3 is TGCAGTGCTAGAGCCCCGGGGCTCCCCTACGAGCAGTACTTC. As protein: CSARAPGLPYEQYF.

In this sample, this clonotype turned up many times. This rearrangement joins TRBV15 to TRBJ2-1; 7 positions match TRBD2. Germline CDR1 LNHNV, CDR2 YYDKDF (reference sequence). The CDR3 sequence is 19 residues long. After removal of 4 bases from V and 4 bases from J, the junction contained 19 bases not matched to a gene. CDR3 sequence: CATSNRFGFKRESYNEQFF. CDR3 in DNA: TGTGCCACCAGCAACAGGTTCGGATTCAAGCGGGAATCGTACAATGAGCAGTTCTTC. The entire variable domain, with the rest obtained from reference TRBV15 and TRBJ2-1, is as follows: DAMVIQNPRYQVTQFGKPVTLSCSQTLNHNVMYWYQQKSSQAPKLLFHYYDKDFNNEADTPDNFQSRRPNTSFCFLDIRSPGLGDTAMYLCATSNRFGFKRESYNEQFFGPGTRLTVL.

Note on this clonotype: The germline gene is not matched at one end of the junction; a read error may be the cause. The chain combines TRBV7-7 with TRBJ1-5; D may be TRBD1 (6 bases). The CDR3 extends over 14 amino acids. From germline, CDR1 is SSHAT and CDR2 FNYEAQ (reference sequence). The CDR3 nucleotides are TGTGCTAGCAGCTTAGAGCAGGGGCAGCAGCCCCAGCATTTT. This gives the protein CASSLEQGQQPQHF.

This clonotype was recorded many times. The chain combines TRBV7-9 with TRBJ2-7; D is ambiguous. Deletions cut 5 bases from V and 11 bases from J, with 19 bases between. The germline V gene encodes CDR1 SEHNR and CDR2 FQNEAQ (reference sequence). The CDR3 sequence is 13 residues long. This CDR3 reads CASSNPGLGKEYF. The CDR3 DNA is TGTGCCAGCAGCAACCCGGGCCTTGGGAAGGAGTACTTC.

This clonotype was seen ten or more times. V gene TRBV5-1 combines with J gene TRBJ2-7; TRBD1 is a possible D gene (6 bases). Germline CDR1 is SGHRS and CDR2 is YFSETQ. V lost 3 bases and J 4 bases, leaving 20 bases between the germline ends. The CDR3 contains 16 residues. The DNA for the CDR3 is TGCGCCAGCAGCTCCCCTGGGCAAAGTCAGGGGTACGAGCAGTACTTC. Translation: CASSSPGQSQGYEQYF.

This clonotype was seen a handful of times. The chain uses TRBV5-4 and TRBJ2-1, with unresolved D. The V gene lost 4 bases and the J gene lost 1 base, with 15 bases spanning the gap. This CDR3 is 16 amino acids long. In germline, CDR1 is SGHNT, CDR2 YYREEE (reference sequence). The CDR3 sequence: CASSGEARISYNEQFF. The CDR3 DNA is TGTGCCAGCAGCGGCGAGGCACGTATTTCCTACAATGAGCAGTTCTTC.

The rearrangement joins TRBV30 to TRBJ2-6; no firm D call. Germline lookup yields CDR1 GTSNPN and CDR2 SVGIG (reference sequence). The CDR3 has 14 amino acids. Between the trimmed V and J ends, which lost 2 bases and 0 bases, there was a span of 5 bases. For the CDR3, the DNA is TGTGCCTGGAGTACCTACTCTGGGGCCAACGTCCTGACTTTC. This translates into CAWSTYSGANVLTF. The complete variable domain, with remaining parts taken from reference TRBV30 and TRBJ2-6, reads SQTIHQWPATLVQPVGSPLSLECTVEGTSNPNLYWYRQAAGRGLQLLFYSVGIGQISSEVPQNLSASRPQDRQFILSSKKLLLSDSGFYLCAWSTYSGANVLTFGAGSRLTVL.

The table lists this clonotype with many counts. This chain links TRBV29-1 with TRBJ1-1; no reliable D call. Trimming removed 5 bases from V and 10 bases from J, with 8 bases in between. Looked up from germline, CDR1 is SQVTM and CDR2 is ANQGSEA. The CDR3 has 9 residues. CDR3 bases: TGCAGCGTTACAGAGGGAGCTTTCTTT. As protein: CSVTEGAFF.

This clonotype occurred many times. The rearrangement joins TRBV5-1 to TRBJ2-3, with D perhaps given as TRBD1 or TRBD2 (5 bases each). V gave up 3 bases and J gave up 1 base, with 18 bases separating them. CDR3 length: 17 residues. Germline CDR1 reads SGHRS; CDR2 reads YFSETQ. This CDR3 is CASSWGTGTVGTDTQYF. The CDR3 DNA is TGCGCCAGCAGCTGGGGGACCGGGACCGTCGGCACAGATACGCAGTATTTT.

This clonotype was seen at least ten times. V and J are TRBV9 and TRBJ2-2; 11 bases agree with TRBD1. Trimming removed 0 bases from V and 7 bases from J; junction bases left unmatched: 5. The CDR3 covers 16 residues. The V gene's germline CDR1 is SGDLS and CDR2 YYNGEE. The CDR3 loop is CASSVVADRGLGELFF. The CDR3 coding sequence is TGTGCCAGCAGCGTAGTGGCGGACAGGGGGCTCGGGGAGCTGTTTTTT.

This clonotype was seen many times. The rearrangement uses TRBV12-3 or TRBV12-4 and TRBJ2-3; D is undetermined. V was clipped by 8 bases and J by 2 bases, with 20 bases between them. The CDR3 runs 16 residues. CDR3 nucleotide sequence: TGTGCCAGCTCCAGGAAATTTGGCAGTCCCACAGATACGCAGTATTTT. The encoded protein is CASSRKFGSPTDTQYF.

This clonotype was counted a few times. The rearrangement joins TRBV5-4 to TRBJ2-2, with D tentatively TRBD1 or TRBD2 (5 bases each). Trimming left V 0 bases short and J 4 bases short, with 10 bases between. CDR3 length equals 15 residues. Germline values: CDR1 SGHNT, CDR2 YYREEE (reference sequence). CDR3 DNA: TGTGCCAGCAGCTTGGGGGGGATATTCACCGGGGAGCTGTTTTTT. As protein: CASSLGGIFTGELFF.

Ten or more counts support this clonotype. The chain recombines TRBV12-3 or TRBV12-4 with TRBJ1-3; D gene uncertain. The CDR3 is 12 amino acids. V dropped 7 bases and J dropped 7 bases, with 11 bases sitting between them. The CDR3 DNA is TGTGCCAGCACCCCGAGACGTAACACCATATATTTT. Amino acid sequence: CASTPRRNTIYF.

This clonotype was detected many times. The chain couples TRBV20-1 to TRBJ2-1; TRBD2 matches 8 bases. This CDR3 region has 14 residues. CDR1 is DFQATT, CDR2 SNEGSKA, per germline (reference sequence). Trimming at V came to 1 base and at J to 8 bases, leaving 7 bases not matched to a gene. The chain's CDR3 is CSARAPREGYEQFF. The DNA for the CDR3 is TGCAGTGCTAGAGCCCCCCGGGAGGGTTATGAGCAGTTCTTC.

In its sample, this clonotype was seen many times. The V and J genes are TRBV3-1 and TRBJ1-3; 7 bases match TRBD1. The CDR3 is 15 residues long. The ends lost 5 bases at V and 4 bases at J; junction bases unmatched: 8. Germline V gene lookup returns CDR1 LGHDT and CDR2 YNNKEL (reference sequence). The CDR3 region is CASSDSGTAGNTIYF. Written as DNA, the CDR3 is TGTGCCAGCAGCGATAGCGGGACAGCAGGAAACACCATATATTTT.

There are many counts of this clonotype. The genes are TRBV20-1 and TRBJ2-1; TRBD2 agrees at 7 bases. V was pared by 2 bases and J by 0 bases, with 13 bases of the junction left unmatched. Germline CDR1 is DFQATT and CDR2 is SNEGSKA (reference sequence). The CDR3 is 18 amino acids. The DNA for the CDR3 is TGCAGTGCTAGAACGTGGGGGGGGTTTTCTTACTCCTACAATGAGCAGTTCTTC. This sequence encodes CSARTWGGFSYSYNEQFF.

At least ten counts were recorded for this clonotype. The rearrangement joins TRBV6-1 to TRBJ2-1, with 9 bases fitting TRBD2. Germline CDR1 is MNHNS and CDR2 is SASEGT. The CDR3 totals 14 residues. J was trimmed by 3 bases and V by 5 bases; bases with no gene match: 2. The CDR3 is CASSNSGSYNEQFF. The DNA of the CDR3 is TGTGCCAGCAGTAATAGCGGGAGCTACAATGAGCAGTTCTTC.

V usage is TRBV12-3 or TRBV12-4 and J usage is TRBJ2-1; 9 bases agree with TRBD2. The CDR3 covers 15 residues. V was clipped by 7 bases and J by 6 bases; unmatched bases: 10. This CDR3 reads CASTELAGMSNEQFF. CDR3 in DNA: TGTGCCAGCACCGAGCTAGCGGGAATGTCCAATGAGCAGTTCTTC.

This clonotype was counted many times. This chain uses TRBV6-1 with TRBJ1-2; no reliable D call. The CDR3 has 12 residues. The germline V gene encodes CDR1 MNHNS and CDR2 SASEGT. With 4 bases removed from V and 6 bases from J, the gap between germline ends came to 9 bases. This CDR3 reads CASSGQVDGYTF. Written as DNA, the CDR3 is TGTGCCAGCAGTGGGCAGGTCGATGGCTACACCTTC.

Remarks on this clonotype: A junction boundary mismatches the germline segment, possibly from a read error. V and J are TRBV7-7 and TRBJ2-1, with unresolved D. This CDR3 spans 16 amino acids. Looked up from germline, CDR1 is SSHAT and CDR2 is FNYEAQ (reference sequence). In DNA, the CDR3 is TGTGCTAGCAGCCCCTGGGGTGTCCGGGCCTCAGGTGAGCAGTTCTTC. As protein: CASSPWGVRASGEQFF.

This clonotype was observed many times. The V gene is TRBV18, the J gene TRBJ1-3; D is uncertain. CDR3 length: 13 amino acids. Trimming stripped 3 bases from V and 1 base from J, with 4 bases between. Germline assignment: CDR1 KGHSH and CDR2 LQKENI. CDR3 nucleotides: TGTGCCAGCTCACCGAGTTCTGGAAACACCATATATTTT. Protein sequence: CASSPSSGNTIYF.

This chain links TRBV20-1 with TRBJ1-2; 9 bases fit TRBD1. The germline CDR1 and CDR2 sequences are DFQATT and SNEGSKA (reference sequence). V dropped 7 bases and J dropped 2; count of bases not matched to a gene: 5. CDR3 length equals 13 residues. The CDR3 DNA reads TGCAGTGACCGGGACAGGGTGAACTATGGCTACACCTTC. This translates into CSDRDRVNYGYTF.

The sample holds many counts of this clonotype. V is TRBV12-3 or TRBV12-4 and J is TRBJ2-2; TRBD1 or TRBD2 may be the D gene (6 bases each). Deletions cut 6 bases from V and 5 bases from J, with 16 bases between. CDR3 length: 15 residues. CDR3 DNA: TGTGCCAGCAGATCCCAGGGGACTCAGACCGGGGAGCTGTTTTTT. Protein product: CASRSQGTQTGELFF.

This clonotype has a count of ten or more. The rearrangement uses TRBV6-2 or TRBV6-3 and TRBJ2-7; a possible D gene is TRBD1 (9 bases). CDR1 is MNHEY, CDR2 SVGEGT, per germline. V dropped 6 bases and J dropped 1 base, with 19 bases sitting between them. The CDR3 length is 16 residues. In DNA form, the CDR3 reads TGTGCCAGCAGCCCTGGGACAGGGACTAGGTCCTACGAGCAGTACTTC. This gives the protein CASSPGTGTRSYEQYF.

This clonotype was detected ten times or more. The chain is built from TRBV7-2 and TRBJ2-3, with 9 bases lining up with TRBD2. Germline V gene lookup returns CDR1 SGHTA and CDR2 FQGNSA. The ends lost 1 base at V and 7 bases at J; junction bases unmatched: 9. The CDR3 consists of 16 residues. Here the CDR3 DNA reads TGTGCCAGCAGCTTAGGGGACCTTGCGGGGGGGTATACGCAGTATTTT. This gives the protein CASSLGDLAGGYTQYF. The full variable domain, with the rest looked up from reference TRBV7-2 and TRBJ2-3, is GAGVSQSPSNKVTEKGKDVELRCDPISGHTALYWYRQSLGQGLEFLIYFQGNSAPDKSGLPSDRFSAERTGGSVSTLTIQRTQQEDSAVYLCASSLGDLAGGYTQYFGPGTRLTVL.

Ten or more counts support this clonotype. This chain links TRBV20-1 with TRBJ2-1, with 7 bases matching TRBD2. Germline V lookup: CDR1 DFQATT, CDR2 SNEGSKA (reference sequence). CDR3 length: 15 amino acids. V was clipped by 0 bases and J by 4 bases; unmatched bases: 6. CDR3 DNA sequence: TGCAGTGCTAGAGATGGCCGAGCGGGGTACAATGAGCAGTTCTTC. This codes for CSARDGRAGYNEQFF.

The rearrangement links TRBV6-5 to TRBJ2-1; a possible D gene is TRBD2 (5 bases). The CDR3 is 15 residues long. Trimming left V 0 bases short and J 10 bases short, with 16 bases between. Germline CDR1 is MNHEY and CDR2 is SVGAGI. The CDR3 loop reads CASSYSTIRGREQFF. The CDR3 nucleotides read TGTGCCAGCAGTTACTCGACTATTCGGGGTCGGGAGCAGTTCTTC.

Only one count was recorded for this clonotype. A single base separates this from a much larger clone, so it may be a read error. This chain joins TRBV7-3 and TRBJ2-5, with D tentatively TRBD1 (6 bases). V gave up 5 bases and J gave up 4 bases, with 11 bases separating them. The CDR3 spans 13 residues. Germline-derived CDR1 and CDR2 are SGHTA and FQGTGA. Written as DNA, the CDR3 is TGTGCCAGCAGCACCACAGGGATAGAGACCCAGTACTTC. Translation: CASSTTGIETQYF.

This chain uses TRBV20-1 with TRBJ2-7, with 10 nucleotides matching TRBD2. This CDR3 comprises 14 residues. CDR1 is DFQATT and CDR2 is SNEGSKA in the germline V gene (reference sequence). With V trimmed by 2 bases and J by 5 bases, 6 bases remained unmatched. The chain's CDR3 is CSARLAGVTHEQYF. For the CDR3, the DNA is TGCAGTGCTAGACTAGCGGGAGTAACCCACGAGCAGTACTTC.

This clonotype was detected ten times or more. CDR3 sequence reads: CASSPGSGSYEQYF. The CDR3 DNA reads as TGTGCCAGCTCACCAGGAAGCGGCTCCTACGAGCAGTACTTC. The V and J genes are TRBV18 and TRBJ2-7, with D possibly being TRBD2 (5 bases). The CDR3 length is 14 residues. V shed 2 bases and J shed 0 bases, with 8 bases lying between them. Germline V gives CDR1 KGHSH, CDR2 LQKENI.

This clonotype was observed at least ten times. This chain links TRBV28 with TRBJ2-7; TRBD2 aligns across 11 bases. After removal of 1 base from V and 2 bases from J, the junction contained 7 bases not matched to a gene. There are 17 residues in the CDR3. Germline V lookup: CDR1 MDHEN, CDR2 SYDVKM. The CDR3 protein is CASSLLGSGRAPYEQYF. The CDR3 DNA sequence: TGTGCCAGCAGTTTATTAGGTAGCGGGAGGGCCCCCTACGAGCAGTACTTC.

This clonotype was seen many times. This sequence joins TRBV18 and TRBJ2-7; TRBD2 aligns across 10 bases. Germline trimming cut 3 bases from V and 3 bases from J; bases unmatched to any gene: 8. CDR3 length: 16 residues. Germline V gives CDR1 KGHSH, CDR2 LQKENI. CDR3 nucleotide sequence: TGTGCCAGCTCACCTAGAGCGGGAGGGCCAAGCTACGAGCAGTACTTC. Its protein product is CASSPRAGGPSYEQYF.